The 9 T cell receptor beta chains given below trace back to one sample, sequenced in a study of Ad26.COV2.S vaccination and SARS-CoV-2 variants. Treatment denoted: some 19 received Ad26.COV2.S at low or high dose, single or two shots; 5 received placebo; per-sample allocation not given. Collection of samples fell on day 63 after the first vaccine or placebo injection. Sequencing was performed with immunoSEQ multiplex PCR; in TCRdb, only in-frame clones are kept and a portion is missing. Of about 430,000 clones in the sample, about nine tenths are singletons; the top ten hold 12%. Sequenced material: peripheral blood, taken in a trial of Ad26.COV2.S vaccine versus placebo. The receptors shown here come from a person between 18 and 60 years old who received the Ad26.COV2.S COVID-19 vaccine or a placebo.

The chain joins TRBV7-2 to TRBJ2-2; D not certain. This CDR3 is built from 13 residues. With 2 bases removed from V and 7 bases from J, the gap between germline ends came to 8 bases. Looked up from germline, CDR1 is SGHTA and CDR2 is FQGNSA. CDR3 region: CASSLWEDGELFF. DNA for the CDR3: TGTGCCAGCAGCTTATGGGAAGACGGGGAGCTGTTTTTT.

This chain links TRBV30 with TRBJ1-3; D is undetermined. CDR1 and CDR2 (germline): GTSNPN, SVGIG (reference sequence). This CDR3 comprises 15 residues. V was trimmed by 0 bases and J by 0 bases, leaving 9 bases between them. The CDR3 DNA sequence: TGTGCCTGGAGTGTACGGCAGGCCTCTGGAAACACCATATATTTT. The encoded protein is CAWSVRQASGNTIYF.

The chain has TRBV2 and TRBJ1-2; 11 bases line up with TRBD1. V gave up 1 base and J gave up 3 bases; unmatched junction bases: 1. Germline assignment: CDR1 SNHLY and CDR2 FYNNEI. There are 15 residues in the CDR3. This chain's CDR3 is CASSEGDRGDYGYTF. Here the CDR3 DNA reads TGTGCCAGCAGTGAAGGGGACAGGGGGGACTATGGCTACACCTTC.

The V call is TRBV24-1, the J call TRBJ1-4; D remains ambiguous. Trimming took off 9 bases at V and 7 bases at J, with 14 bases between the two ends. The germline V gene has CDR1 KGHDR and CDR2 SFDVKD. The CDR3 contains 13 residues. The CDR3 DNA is TGTGCCACCTCCGGGATATTAGTTGAAAAACTGTTTTTT. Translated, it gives CATSGILVEKLFF.

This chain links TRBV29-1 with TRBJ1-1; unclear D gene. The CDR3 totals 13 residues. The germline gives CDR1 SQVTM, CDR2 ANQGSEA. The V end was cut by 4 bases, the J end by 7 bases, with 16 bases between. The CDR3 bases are TGCAGCGTTGCGGAAATTGGAAAACTTGAAGCTTTCTTT. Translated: CSVAEIGKLEAFF.

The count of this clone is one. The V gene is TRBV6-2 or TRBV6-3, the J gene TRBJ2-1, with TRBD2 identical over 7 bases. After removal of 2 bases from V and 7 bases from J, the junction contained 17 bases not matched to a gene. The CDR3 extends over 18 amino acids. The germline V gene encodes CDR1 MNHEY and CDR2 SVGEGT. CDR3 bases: TGTGCCAGCAGTTACCCGACATCAGCTATCGGCGGGAGTAATGAGCAGTTCTTC. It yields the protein CASSYPTSAIGGSNEQFF.

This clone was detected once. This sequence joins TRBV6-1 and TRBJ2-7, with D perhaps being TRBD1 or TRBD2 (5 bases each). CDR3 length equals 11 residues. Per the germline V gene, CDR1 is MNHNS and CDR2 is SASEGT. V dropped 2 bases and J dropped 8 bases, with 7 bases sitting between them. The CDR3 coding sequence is TGTGCCAGCAGTGAACCGGGACAGCAGTACTTC. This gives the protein CASSEPGQQYF.

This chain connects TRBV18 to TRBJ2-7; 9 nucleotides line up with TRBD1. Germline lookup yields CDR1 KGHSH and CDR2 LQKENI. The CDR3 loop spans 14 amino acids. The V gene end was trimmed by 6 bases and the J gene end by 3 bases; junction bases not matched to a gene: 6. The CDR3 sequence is CASSSGTGLYEQYF. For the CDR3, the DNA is TGTGCCAGCTCCTCCGGGACAGGGCTCTACGAGCAGTACTTC.

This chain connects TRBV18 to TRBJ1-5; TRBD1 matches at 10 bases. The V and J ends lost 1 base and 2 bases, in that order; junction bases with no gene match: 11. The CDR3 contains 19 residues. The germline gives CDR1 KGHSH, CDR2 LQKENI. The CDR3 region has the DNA TGTGCCAGCTCACCACGGGGACAGGGGTCGGGTGCGGGCAATCAGCCCCAGCATTTT. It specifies CASSPRGQGSGAGNQPQHF.